The 3 T cell receptor beta chains below come from one sample, sequenced in a study of monozygotic twins with cystic fibrosis. Sequencing used immunoSEQ multiplex PCR; TCRdb keeps in-frame clones, though not all of them. The sample holds thousands of clones, approximately 96% seen once. The sequenced sample was blood. The receptors come from a boy aged 2 to 10 with cystic fibrosis.

The chain employs TRBV6-5 and TRBJ1-2; D call uncertain. This CDR3 comprises 13 residues. V dropped 5 bases and J dropped 4 bases, with 11 bases sitting between them. Germline-derived CDR1 and CDR2 are MNHEY and SVGAGI. CDR3 amino acids: CASSESPGYGYTF. In DNA, the CDR3 is TGTGCCAGCAGTGAATCGCCAGGCTATGGCTACACCTTC.

The chain is built from TRBV5-5 and TRBJ2-7; no clear D. Germline values: CDR1 SGHKS, CDR2 YYEKEE (reference sequence). The V end was cut by 0 bases, the J end by 13 bases, with 14 bases between. This CDR3 contains 12 residues. Here the CDR3 reads CASSLESSFPYF. The CDR3 region has the DNA TGTGCCAGCAGCTTGGAGTCCTCCTTTCCCTACTTC.

This clone was counted only a few times. The sample holds other DNA sequences that translate to the same CDR3. The rearrangement links TRBV4-3 to TRBJ1-6; D gene uncertain. V lost 1 base to trimming and J lost 8 bases, with 6 bases between them. Germline V gene lookup returns CDR1 LGHNA and CDR2 YSLEER. This CDR3 is 13 amino acids long. The CDR3 region is CASSQVEDSPLHF. CDR3 coding DNA: TGCGCCAGCAGCCAAGTGGAAGATTCACCCCTCCACTTT.